Below are 30 T cell receptor beta chains sequenced from a single sample in a study of T cell clonality in common variable immunodeficiency. The repertoire was sequenced with immunoSEQ multiplex PCR; TCRdb's copy has only in-frame clones and lacks some. Captured here are under 65,000 clones, none seen once; the top ten comprise about 0.9%. The source material was peripheral blood mononuclear cells. Source of these receptors: a person aged 18 to 70 in good health.

This clone was seen repeatedly, ten times or more. CDR3 DNA, as far as it was read: TGTGCCATCAGTCAAGACAACTACGAG. This translates into CAISQDNYE. The whole CDR3 sequence reads CAISQDNYEQYF. The chain employs TRBV10-3 and TRBJ2-7; no reliable D call. The CDR3 goes on 3 residues after the read ends, and that part is filled in from the germline J gene. Germline-derived CDR1 and CDR2 are ENHRY and SYGVKD. V was pared by 5 bases and J by 3 bases, with 8 bases between. The CDR3 is made up of 12 amino acids.

In its sample, this clone was seen many times. The CDR3 goes on 3 residues after the read ends, and that part is filled in from the germline J gene. The rearrangement uses TRBV7-2 and TRBJ1-1; D remains ambiguous. The ends were cut back, 4 bases at V and 1 base at J, with 13 bases in the middle. Germline loops: CDR1 SGHTA, CDR2 FQGNSA. The CDR3 loop spans 15 amino acids. The CDR3 sequence: CASSSLDSWNTEAFF. Incomplete CDR3 DNA: TGTGCCAGCAGCTCGCTGGACTCCTGGAACACTGAA. Supplemented by reference TRBV7-2 and TRBJ1-1, the full variable domain reads GAGVSQSPSNKVTEKGKDVELRCDPISGHTALYWYRQSLGQGLEFLIYFQGNSAPDKSGLPSDRFSAERTGGSVSTLTIQRTQQEDSAVYLCASSSLDSWNTEAFFGQGTRLTVV.

Only a few counts were recorded for this clone. Read data end 3 residues before the CDR3 end; the end is taken from the germline J gene. This chain connects TRBV7-9 to TRBJ1-1; possibly TRBD1 for D (6 bases). Germline CDR1 reads SEHNR; CDR2 reads FQNEAQ (reference sequence). This CDR3 contains 13 residues. Trimming removed 2 bases from V and 6 bases from J, with 10 bases in between. The CDR3: CASSLMAGAEAFF. The sequenced CDR3 bases are TGTGCCAGCAGCTTAATGGCAGGGGCTGAA.

In this sample, this clone turned up a few times. The junction departs from the called germline gene at one end, perhaps through a read error. The observed sequence ends 3 residues before the CDR3 terminus, with the missing tail filled in from the germline J gene. The chain carries TRBV7-2 and TRBJ2-3, with a weak D call TRBD2 (5 bases). The germline gives CDR1 SGHTA, CDR2 FQGNSA. CDR3 length: 14 residues. The CDR3 is CTSSLVASPETQYF. CDR3 DNA (partial): TGTACCAGCAGCTTAGTGGCTAGCCCAGAGACG.

Ten or more counts support this clone. The read terminates 3 residues before the CDR3 end, so the remaining end is supplied by the germline J gene. The chain couples TRBV9 to TRBJ1-1; D gene uncertain. The CDR3 runs 14 residues. The V gene's germline CDR1 is SGDLS and CDR2 YYNGEE. The germline V and J ends were trimmed by 4 bases and 4 bases, with 14 bases remaining between them. The covered CDR3 bases are TGTGCCAGCAGCCCCGGGGAGAGTGTCACTGAA. Amino acid sequence: CASSPGESVTE. The whole CDR3 sequence is CASSPGESVTEAFF.

This clone has at least ten counts. From the germline J gene comes the end of the CDR3, since the read stops 3 residues before it. V and J are TRBV19 and TRBJ2-5, with 9 bases identical to TRBD2. Germline V gives CDR1 LNHDA, CDR2 SQIVND (reference sequence). V was clipped by 3 bases and J by 5 bases; unmatched bases: 10. This CDR3 region has 16 residues. The CDR3 DNA, read in part, is TGTGCCAGTAGTATGGGGGCGGGAGGGAGGGGGGAGACC. Protein sequence: CASSMGAGGRGET. The full CDR3 protein reads CASSMGAGGRGETQYF.

This clone was seen ten or more times. The CDR3 end is not reached by the read, which stops 3 residues before it; the germline J gene fills it in. The chain uses TRBV7-3 and TRBJ2-1; 10 bases line up with TRBD2. CDR1 is SGHTA and CDR2 is FQGTGA in the germline V gene. The ends lost 1 base at V and 5 bases at J; junction bases unmatched: 8. There are 17 residues in the CDR3. The CDR3 DNA, read in part, is TGTGCCAGCAGCTTAATCGTAGCGGGAGGCCCCAACAATGAG. Its protein product is CASSLIVAGGPNNE. The complete CDR3 reads CASSLIVAGGPNNEQFF.

This clone was recorded many times. With a much larger clone just one base away, this may be a read error. The CDR3 end lies 3 residues beyond the end of the read and is filled in from the germline J gene. The genes are TRBV20-1 and TRBJ2-3; tentatively, D is TRBD1 (6 bases). The germline CDR1 and CDR2 sequences are DFQATT and SNEGSKA (reference sequence). CDR3 length equals 14 residues. This CDR3 is CSASLGARNQPQYF. The CDR3 DNA, read in part, is TGCAGTGCTAGTTTGGGGGCCCGAAATCAGCCG.

This clone was found many times. The read terminates 3 residues before the CDR3 end, so the remaining end is supplied by the germline J gene. The chain combines TRBV18 with TRBJ2-1; 10 bases agree with TRBD2. This CDR3 is 14 amino acids long. CDR1 is KGHSH and CDR2 is LQKENI in the germline V gene. Losses at the gene ends were 5 bases for V and 7 bases for J; bases not matched to a gene: 5. CDR3 in amino acids: CASSSGSGRNEQFF. Partial CDR3 DNA: TGTGCCAGCTCATCGGGTAGCGGGAGGAATGAG.

The part of the CDR3 DNA that was read is TGTGCCAGCAGCCTGCCGGGACACTGGAATGAC. Translated: CASSLPGHWND. The entire CDR3 reads CASSLPGHWNDYTF. The chain recombines TRBV7-2 with TRBJ1-2, with a weak D call TRBD1 (6 bases). The read ends 3 residues early relative to the CDR3; the germline J gene fills the gap. CDR1 SGHTA and CDR2 FQGNSA come from the germline V gene. The CDR3 is 14 residues long.

This clone was picked up many times. The sequence runs out 3 residues before the end of the CDR3; the remainder is reconstructed from the germline J gene. This chain links TRBV11-2 with TRBJ2-2; 10 bases align to TRBD2. The CDR3 extends over 14 amino acids. In germline, CDR1 is SGHAT, CDR2 FQNNGV. With V trimmed by 6 bases and J by 4 bases, 2 bases remained unmatched. CDR3: CASRRTSGTGELFF. The sequenced part of the CDR3 DNA is TGTGCCAGCAGACGGACTAGCGGCACCGGGGAG.

This clone was counted many times. The read halts 3 residues ahead of the CDR3 end, with the missing end drawn from the germline J gene. The chain joins TRBV4-2 to TRBJ1-4, with D perhaps TRBD1 (6 bases). CDR1 LGHNA and CDR2 YNFKEQ come from the germline V gene. V was cut by 2 bases and J by 7 bases, with 14 bases left in between. This CDR3 region has 15 residues. CDR3 DNA, as far as it was read: TGTGCCAGCAGCCAAAGGCGAGGGGGAGGTGAAAAA. This codes for CASSQRRGGGEK. The entire CDR3 protein is CASSQRRGGGEKLFF.

The table lists this clone with a few counts. The observed sequence ends 3 residues before the CDR3 terminus, with the missing tail filled in from the germline J gene. The V call is TRBV7-9, the J call TRBJ2-3; D possibly corresponds to TRBD1 (5 bases). CDR3 size: 14 residues. Germline V gene sequence: CDR1 SEHNR, CDR2 FQNEAQ (reference sequence). The CDR3 DNA, read in part, is TGTGCCAGCAGCTTATCAGGGAATCAAGAGACG. Protein sequence: CASSLSGNQET. The entire CDR3 reads CASSLSGNQETQYF. The full variable domain, rest sourced from reference TRBV7-9 and TRBJ2-3, is DTGVSQNPRHKITKRGQNVTFRCDPISEHNRLYWYRQTLGQGPEFLTYFQNEAQLEKSRLLSDRFSAERPKGSFSTLEIQRTEQGDSAMYLCASSLSGNQETQYFGPGTRLTVL.

This clone was counted many times. Read sequence stops 3 residues before the CDR3 end, and the germline J gene provides the missing end. The chain carries TRBV3-1 (or the pseudogene TRBV3-2) and TRBJ2-3; tentatively, D is TRBD1 (6 bases). Trimming removed 3 bases at V and 5 bases at J, with 9 bases between. This CDR3 comprises 13 residues. CDR1 and CDR2 from the germline V gene are LGHDT and YNNKEL (reference sequence). The sequenced CDR3 bases are TGTGCCAGCAGCCAGGTACAGGGAGATACG. As protein: CASSQVQGDT. The whole CDR3 sequence is CASSQVQGDTQYF.

In its sample, this clone was seen many times. The read halts 3 residues ahead of the CDR3 end, with the missing end drawn from the germline J gene. The gene calls are TRBV27 and TRBJ2-1; 9 positions agree with TRBD1. Per germline, CDR1 MNHEY and CDR2 SMNVEV (reference sequence). J was trimmed by 5 bases and V by 4 bases; bases with no gene match: 6. The CDR3 is 15 amino acids. The DNA read from the CDR3 is TGTGCCAGCAGTTACTCCGGGACAGGGAACAATGAG. This translates into CASSYSGTGNNE. The complete CDR3 reads CASSYSGTGNNEQFF.

This clone was observed at least ten times. The DNA ends 3 residues before the CDR3 does, and the rest of the CDR3 is filled in from the germline J gene. This sequence joins TRBV5-1 and TRBJ2-3, with 7 positions matching TRBD2. The CDR3 extends over 15 amino acids. Per the germline V gene, CDR1 is SGHRS and CDR2 is YFSETQ. V lost 0 bases, J lost 5 bases, and 6 bases stayed unmatched. Incomplete CDR3 DNA: TGCGCCAGCAGCTTGGGGCGGAGCGGGATAGATACG. Its protein is CASSLGRSGIDT. Given in full, the CDR3 is CASSLGRSGIDTQYF.

For this clone: The CDR3 is cut off 3 residues early in the read; its end comes from the germline J gene. This chain connects TRBV19 to TRBJ2-2; maybe TRBD1 (5 bases). The CDR3 is 14 amino acids. Germline V gene lookup returns CDR1 LNHDA and CDR2 SQIVND (reference sequence). Partial CDR3 DNA: TGTGCCAGTGGAAGGGGTTCAACTAATGAAAAG. Translating it yields CASGRGSTNEK. The entire CDR3 reads CASGRGSTNEKLFF.

This clone occurred many times. Read coverage stops 3 residues before the CDR3 terminus; the germline J gene supplies the remainder. The chain has TRBV5-6 and TRBJ1-4; 9 bases are shared with TRBD1. The CDR3 extends over 14 amino acids. From germline, CDR1 is SGHDT and CDR2 YYEEEE. Trimming cost V 1 base and J 8 bases; bases outside gene matches: 3. CDR3 amino acids: CASSLRGQGEKLFF. The CDR3 bases that were read are TGTGCCAGCAGCTTGAGGGGACAGGGAGAAAAA.

There are many counts of this clone. The part of the CDR3 DNA that was read is TGTGCCAGCAGTTTCCCTCAGGGGACGAACACTGAA. Its protein is CASSFPQGTNTE. Given in full, the CDR3 is CASSFPQGTNTEAFF. The chain combines TRBV6-2 or TRBV6-3 with TRBJ1-1; TRBD1 might be the D (6 bases). The read finishes 3 residues shy of the CDR3 end, and the germline J gene is used to complete it. Germline-derived CDR1 and CDR2 are MNHEY and SVGEGT. The germline V and J ends were trimmed by 4 bases and 1 base, with 13 bases remaining between them. This CDR3 has 15 amino acids.

The sample holds many counts of this clone. The observed sequence ends 3 residues before the CDR3 terminus, with the missing tail filled in from the germline J gene. The rearrangement uses TRBV3-1 (or the pseudogene TRBV3-2) and TRBJ1-1; D possibly corresponds to TRBD1 (5 bases). The CDR3 spans 15 residues. Per germline, CDR1 LGHDT and CDR2 YNNKEL (reference sequence). Trimming left V 5 bases short and J 4 bases short, with 17 bases between. The sequenced part of the CDR3 DNA is TGTGCCAGCAGCTTGGACCCCCAGGGAGGCACTGAA. It specifies CASSLDPQGGTE. The entire CDR3 protein is CASSLDPQGGTEAFF.

This clone was observed at least ten times. From the germline J gene comes the end of the CDR3, since the read stops 3 residues before it. The rearrangement joins TRBV6-2 or TRBV6-3 to TRBJ2-7, with 9 bases aligning to TRBD1. The CDR3 covers 12 residues. Germline CDR1 reads MNHEY; CDR2 reads SVGEGT. V lost 11 bases to trimming and J lost 4 bases; unmatched junction nucleotides: 6. The CDR3: CAGGQGGYEQYF. The CDR3 DNA, read in part, is TGTGCCGGGGGACAGGGAGGATACGAG.

This clone was found many times. Sequencing ends 3 residues short of the CDR3 end; the germline J gene provides the rest. The gene calls are TRBV11-2 and TRBJ2-2; no definite D call. Germline V gene sequence: CDR1 SGHAT, CDR2 FQNNGV. With 2 bases removed from V and 0 bases from J, the gap between germline ends came to 4 bases. The CDR3 spans 14 residues. CDR3 DNA (partial): TGTGCCAGCAGCTTATCAGCGAACACCGGGGAG. It encodes CASSLSANTGE. The entire CDR3 reads CASSLSANTGELFF. Looking up the rest from reference TRBV11-2 and TRBJ2-2 gives the full variable domain: EAGVAQSPRYKIIEKRQSVAFWCNPISGHATLYWYQQILGQGPKLLIQFQNNGVVDDSQLPKDRFSAERLKGVDSTLKIQPAKLEDSAVYLCASSLSANTGELFFGEGSRLTVL.

This clone was counted many times. The CDR3 goes on 3 residues after the read ends, and that part is filled in from the germline J gene. The V and J genes are TRBV19 and TRBJ1-2, with 10 bases identical to TRBD1. The CDR3 totals 16 residues. Germline-derived CDR1 and CDR2 are LNHDA and SQIVND (reference sequence). V shed 5 bases and J 4 bases; nucleotides not matched to a gene: 10. CDR3 amino acids: CASSVSTGGAVYGYTF. The CDR3 DNA, read in part, is TGTGCCAGTAGTGTATCGACAGGGGGCGCGGTCTATGGC. Using reference TRBV19 and TRBJ1-2 for the parts outside the CDR3, the full variable domain is DGGITQSPKYLFRKEGQNVTLSCEQNLNHDAMYWYRQDPGQGLRLIYYSQIVNDFQKGDIAEGYSVSREKKESFPLTVTSAQKNPTAFYLCASSVSTGGAVYGYTFGSGTRLTVV.

This clone showed up many times. The observed sequence ends 3 residues before the CDR3 terminus, with the missing tail filled in from the germline J gene. This chain connects TRBV27 to TRBJ2-1; D may be TRBD1 (6 bases). Germline V gene data show CDR1 as MNHEY and CDR2 as SMNVEV (reference sequence). V was pared by 2 bases and J by 1 base, with 12 bases between. This CDR3 spans 16 amino acids. The covered CDR3 bases are TGTGCCAGCAGTTTAGAGGCAGGGGCTTCCTACAATGAG. Protein sequence: CASSLEAGASYNE. The whole CDR3 sequence reads CASSLEAGASYNEQFF.

At least ten counts were recorded for this clone. Coverage ceases 3 residues before the CDR3 finishes, and the germline J gene fills in the end. The chain couples TRBV18 to TRBJ1-4; 7 bases agree with TRBD1. Per germline, CDR1 KGHSH and CDR2 LQKENI. After removal of 4 bases from V and 0 bases from J, the junction contained 8 bases not matched to a gene. CDR3 length: 17 amino acids. The CDR3 loop reads CASSLSTGPATNEKLFF. The sequenced part of the CDR3 DNA is TGTGCCAGCTCACTCTCGACAGGGCCCGCAACTAATGAAAAA.

This clone was recorded at least ten times. The CDR3 extends 3 residues past the end of the read, so its final part is completed from the germline J gene. This sequence joins TRBV10-3 and TRBJ2-3; D call uncertain. The ends were cut back, 6 bases at V and 3 bases at J, with 16 bases in the middle. The CDR3 totals 15 residues. Germline CDR1 and CDR2: ENHRY and SYGVKD. The CDR3 loop is CAIRTEVEATDTQYF. CDR3 DNA (partial): TGTGCCATCAGGACTGAGGTAGAAGCTACAGATACG.

This clone was seen many times. The read terminates 3 residues before the CDR3 end, so the remaining end is supplied by the germline J gene. J is TRBJ1-3 and V is TRBV7-2; D is possibly TRBD1 (6 bases). CDR1 SGHTA and CDR2 FQGNSA come from the germline V gene. The length of the CDR3 is 14 residues. The CDR3 protein is CASSLGLSGGAIYF. The sequenced CDR3 bases are TGTGCCAGCAGCTTAGGACTCAGCGGGGGCGCG.

As regards this clone: Read sequence stops 3 residues before the CDR3 end, and the germline J gene provides the missing end. V and J are TRBV19 and TRBJ2-4; D is uncertain. The CDR3 extends over 15 amino acids. CDR1 is LNHDA, CDR2 SQIVND, per germline (reference sequence). Partial CDR3 DNA: TGTGCCAGTAGTATAGGCCGAGGAGTGAACTATGGT. Translated: CASSIGRGVNYG. The full CDR3 reads CASSIGRGVNYGQYF. The full variable domain, completed using reference TRBV19 and TRBJ2-4, is DGGITQSPKYLFRKEGQNVTLSCEQNLNHDAMYWYRQDPGQGLRLIYYSQIVNDFQKGDIAEGYSVSREKKESFPLTVTSAQKNPTAFYLCASSIGRGVNYGQYFGAGTRLSVL.

This clone was observed a handful of times. The read is 3 residues too short to cover the CDR3 end, so that end is filled in from the germline J gene. The V call is TRBV10-2, the J call TRBJ2-1; possibly TRBD2 for D (5 bases). CDR3 length equals 17 residues. The germline V gene encodes CDR1 WSHSY and CDR2 SAAADI. The V end was cut by 4 bases, the J end by 9 bases, with 25 bases between. The sequenced part of the CDR3 DNA is TGCGCCAGCAGTGGACCGCCAGGACTCTCCGCAACGGGTGAG. Amino acids: CASSGPPGLSATGE. The entire CDR3 sequence reads CASSGPPGLSATGEQFF.

Turning to this clone: Coverage ceases 3 residues before the CDR3 finishes, and the germline J gene fills in the end. Other DNA sequences in this specimen translate into the identical CDR3. This chain uses TRBV5-1 with TRBJ1-3; D is perhaps TRBD1 (6 bases). The CDR3 sequence is 17 residues long. CDR1 SGHRS and CDR2 YFSETQ come from the germline V gene. The V and J ends lost 4 bases and 1 base respectively, with 18 bases between them. CDR3: CASSLGQKTISGNTIYF. CDR3 DNA (partial): TGCGCCAGCAGCCTAGGACAGAAAACAATTTCTGGAAACACC.